This T cell receptor (beta chain) derives from a study of cytomegalovirus exposure and HLA in healthy donors (dated by TCRdb to 2017 to 2019). Study-level background: According to a later analysis, the 100 to 150 validation repertoires were produced on the same platform as the approximately 690 repertoires of the first cohort. The aim of the study was to test whether cataloging public T cell receptors could identify signatures of past pathogen exposure. A separate validation cohort of some 130 different subjects was used in addition to the 666-subject first cohort. The study combined high-throughput TCR immunosequencing, statistical association of individual TCRs with disease status, and machine learning to predict cytomegalovirus infection status. Overall study outcomes, separate from this receptor: The classifier was reported to diagnose cytomegalovirus status with high specificity and sensitivity in both the original and validation cohorts. The validation cohort had no HLA typing available for a later analysis, so co-occurrence within that cohort was assessed over all 110 or so repertoires. It was suggested by the authors that the approach could potentially be generalized to other disease states and immunological phenotypes. In vitro tests confirmed that a few of the cytomegalovirus-associated TCR beta chains recognize cytomegalovirus antigens. Most TCR sequences were seen in very few donors, while some public TCRs were found in many individuals. The study gave a list of 150 to 200 TCR beta chains associated with cytomegalovirus. A later analysis found that TCRs clustered in the first cohort also tended to co-occur in the 120 or so validation repertoires, with more than 90% of cluster scores above 0.

Library prep was done by the immunoSEQ multiplex PCR assay. Per the source publication's procedure: A statistical classification framework was developed to diagnose cytomegalovirus status using the catalog of TCR beta chain sequences. This immuneACCESS table, as held by TCRdb, lists in-frame sequences with V and J called but not all clones. Of the missing ones, under half trace to an unresolved V gene in checked studies; the others have no known cause. V and J calls and clone size are as listed in that table; D and trimming were resolved from the DNA. The sample data list roughly 90,000 clones, and 75% to 90% of these were observed just once. The ten largest clonotypes hold 20% of the sample. CDR1 and CDR2, per the germline V gene, are SGDLS and YYNGEE. Trimmed from V: 0 bases; trimmed from J: 4 bases; junction bases lacking a gene match: 7. The CDR3, cysteine through phenylalanine, is 16 amino acids long. Only CDR3 DNA remains: 48 bases, in frame from the first base.

Note on this clone: Its recognized antigen is unknown. No much larger clone exists at a distance of one base, and base qualities are not known.

The donors were included in the validation cohort of 100 to 150 subjects, a group kept apart from the roughly 670-subject first cohort. The chain joins TRBV9 to TRBJ2-7; TRBD1 lines up with 10 middle nucleotides. The sequenced sample consisted of PBMCs. The origin of this receptor is a young man in good health and CMV-seropositive. This receptor carries the CDR3 CASSVGGTGVSYEQYF. The bases are TGTGCCAGCAGCGTAGGAGGGACAGGGGTTTCGTACGAGCAGTACTTC.